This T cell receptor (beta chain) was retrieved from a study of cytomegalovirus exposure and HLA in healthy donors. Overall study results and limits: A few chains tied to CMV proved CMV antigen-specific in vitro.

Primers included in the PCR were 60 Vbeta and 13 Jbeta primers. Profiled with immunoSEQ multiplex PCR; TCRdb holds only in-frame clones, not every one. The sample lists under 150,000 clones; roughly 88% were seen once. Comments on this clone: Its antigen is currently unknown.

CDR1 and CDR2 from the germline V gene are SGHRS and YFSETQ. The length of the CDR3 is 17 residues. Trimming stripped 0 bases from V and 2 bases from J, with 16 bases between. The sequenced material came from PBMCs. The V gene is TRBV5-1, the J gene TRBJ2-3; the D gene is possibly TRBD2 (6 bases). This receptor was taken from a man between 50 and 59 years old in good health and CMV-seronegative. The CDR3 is CASSLAPGLDLTDTQYF. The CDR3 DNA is TGCGCCAGCAGCTTGGCCCCGGGACTCGACCTCACAGATACGCAGTATTTT.